The clone carrying this T cell receptor (beta chain) was found once. The antigen is undetermined. Repertoires were generated with immunoSEQ multiplex PCR, while TCRdb's copy carries only in-frame clones and drops some. In the table there are around 730 clones, more than 85% of which are singletons. These data are taken from a study of T cells and copy number aberrations in small-cell lung cancer. Study-wide results and limits: Tumor regions shared few clones; about 75-97.7% were region-restricted. The study's sample size was small, so findings need validation. The tissue was entirely formalin-fixed and paraffin-embedded, which is known to produce sequencing artifacts.

Germline V gives CDR1 SNHLY, CDR2 FYNNEI. V shed 2 bases and J shed 3 bases, with 8 bases lying between them. The CDR3 contains 14 residues. Limited-stage small-cell lung cancer patients underwent surgery between 2008 and 2020. The chain employs TRBV2 and TRBJ2-4; possible D gene TRBD1, 6 bases. Sequenced: tumor tissue. The source of this sequence is a man between 60 and 75 years old with small cell lung cancer. The CDR3, as DNA: TGTGCCAGCAGTGAATGGGGGCACAAAAACATTCAGTACTTC. Protein: CASSEWGHKNIQYF.